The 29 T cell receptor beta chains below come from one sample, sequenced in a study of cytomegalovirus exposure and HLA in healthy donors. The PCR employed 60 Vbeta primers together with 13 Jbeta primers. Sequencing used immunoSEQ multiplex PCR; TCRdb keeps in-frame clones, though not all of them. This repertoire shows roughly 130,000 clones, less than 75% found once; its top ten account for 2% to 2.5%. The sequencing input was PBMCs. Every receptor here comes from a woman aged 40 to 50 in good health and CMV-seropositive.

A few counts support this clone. The CDR3 spells CASSDGTGVGNQPQHF. The CDR3 nucleotides are TGTGCCAGCAGCGACGGGACAGGGGTCGGGAATCAGCCCCAGCATTTT. The chain links TRBV7-9 to TRBJ1-5, with 10 bases that match TRBD1. V lost 5 bases, J lost 4 bases, and 8 bases stayed unmatched. The CDR3 is 16 amino acids. Germline values: CDR1 SEHNR, CDR2 FQNEAQ (reference sequence). The variable domain in full, completed from reference TRBV7-9 and TRBJ1-5, reads DTGVSQNPRHKITKRGQNVTFRCDPISEHNRLYWYRQTLGQGPEFLTYFQNEAQLEKSRLLSDRFSAERPKGSFSTLEIQRTEQGDSAMYLCASSDGTGVGNQPQHFGDGTRLSIL.

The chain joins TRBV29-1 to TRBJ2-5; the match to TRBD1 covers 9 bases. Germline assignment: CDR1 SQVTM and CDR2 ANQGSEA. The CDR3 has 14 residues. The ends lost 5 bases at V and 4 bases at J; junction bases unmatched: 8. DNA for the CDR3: TGCAGCGTTACCCGGACAGGGGTTGCAGAGACCCAGTACTTC. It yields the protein CSVTRTGVAETQYF. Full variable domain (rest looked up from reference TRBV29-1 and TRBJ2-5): SAVISQKPSRDICQRGTSLTIQCQVDSQVTMMFWYRQQPGQSLTLIATANQGSEATYESGFVIDKFPISRPNLTFSTLTVSNMSPEDSSIYLCSVTRTGVAETQYFGPGTRLLVL.

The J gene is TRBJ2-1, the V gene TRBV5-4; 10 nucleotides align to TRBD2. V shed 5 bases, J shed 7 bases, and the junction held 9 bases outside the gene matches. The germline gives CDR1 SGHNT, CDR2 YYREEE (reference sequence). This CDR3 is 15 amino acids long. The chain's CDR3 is CASRGLAGARNEQFF. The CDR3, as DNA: TGTGCCAGCAGGGGCCTAGCGGGAGCGAGGAATGAGCAGTTCTTC.

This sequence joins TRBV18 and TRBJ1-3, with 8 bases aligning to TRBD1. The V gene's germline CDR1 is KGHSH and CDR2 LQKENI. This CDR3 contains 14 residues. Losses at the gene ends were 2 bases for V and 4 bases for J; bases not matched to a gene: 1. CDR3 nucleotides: TGTGCCAGCTCACCAGGACAGGGCGGAAACACCATATATTTT. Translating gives CASSPGQGGNTIYF.

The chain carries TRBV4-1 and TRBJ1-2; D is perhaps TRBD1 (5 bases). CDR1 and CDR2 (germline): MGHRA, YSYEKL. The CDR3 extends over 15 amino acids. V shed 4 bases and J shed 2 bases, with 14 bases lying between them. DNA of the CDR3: TGCGCCAGCAGCCTCACTCCGACAGAGAACTATGGCTACACCTTC. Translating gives CASSLTPTENYGYTF.

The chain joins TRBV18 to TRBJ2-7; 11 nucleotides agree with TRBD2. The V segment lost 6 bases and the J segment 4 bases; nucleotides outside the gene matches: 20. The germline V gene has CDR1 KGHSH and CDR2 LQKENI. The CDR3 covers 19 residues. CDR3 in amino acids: CASSPLAGGQSGAPYEQYF. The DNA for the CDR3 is TGTGCCAGCTCGCCGCTAGCGGGGGGCCAGAGCGGGGCCCCTTACGAGCAGTACTTC.

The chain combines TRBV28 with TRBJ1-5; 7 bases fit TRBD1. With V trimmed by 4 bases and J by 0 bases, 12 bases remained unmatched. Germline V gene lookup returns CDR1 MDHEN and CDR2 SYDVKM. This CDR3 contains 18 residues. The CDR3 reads CASSSMRRQGNSNQPQHF. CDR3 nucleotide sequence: TGTGCCAGCAGTTCTATGCGCCGACAGGGTAATAGCAATCAGCCCCAGCATTTT. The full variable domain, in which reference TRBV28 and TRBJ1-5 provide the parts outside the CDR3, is DVKVTQSSRYLVKRTGEKVFLECVQDMDHENMFWYRQDPGLGLRLIYFSYDVKMKEKGDIPEGYSVSREKKERFSLILESASTNQTSMYLCASSSMRRQGNSNQPQHFGDGTRLSIL.

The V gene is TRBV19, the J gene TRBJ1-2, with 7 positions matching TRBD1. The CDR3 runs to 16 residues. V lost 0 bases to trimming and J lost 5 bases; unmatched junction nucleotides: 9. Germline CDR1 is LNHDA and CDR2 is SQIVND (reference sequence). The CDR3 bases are TGTGCCAGTAGTATAGATCTATACAGGGGCCGTTATGGCTACACCTTC. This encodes CASSIDLYRGRYGYTF.

The CDR3, as DNA: TGTGCCAGCAGCCCTAGACTGGACAGAAGCTCCTACAATGAGCAGTTCTTC. It yields the protein CASSPRLDRSSYNEQFF. The chain joins TRBV7-2 to TRBJ2-1, with TRBD1 as a possible D gene (6 bases). V was clipped by 5 bases and J by 0 bases, with 17 bases between them. The germline CDR1 and CDR2 sequences are SGHTA and FQGNSA. This CDR3 comprises 17 residues. The full variable domain, with the rest looked up from reference TRBV7-2 and TRBJ2-1, is GAGVSQSPSNKVTEKGKDVELRCDPISGHTALYWYRQSLGQGLEFLIYFQGNSAPDKSGLPSDRFSAERTGGSVSTLTIQRTQQEDSAVYLCASSPRLDRSSYNEQFFGPGTRLTVL.

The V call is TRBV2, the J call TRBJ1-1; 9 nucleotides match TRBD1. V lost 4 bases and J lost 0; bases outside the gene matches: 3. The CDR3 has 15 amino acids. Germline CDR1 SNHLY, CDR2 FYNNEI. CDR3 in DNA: TGTGCCAGCAGTGGGGGGACAGGGATGAACACTGAAGCTTTCTTT. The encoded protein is CASSGGTGMNTEAFF.

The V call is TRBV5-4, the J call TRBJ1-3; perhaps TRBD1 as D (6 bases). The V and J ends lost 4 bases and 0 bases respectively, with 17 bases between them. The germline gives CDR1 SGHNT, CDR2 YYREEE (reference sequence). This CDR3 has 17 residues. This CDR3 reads CASSPPATGFSGNTIYF. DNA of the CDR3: TGTGCCAGCAGCCCCCCCGCCACAGGGTTCTCTGGAAACACCATATATTTT. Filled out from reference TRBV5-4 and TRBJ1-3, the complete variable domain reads ETGVTQSPTHLIKTRGQQVTLRCSSQSGHNTVSWYQQALGQGPQFIFQYYREEENGRGNFPPRFSGLQFPNYSSELNVNALELDDSALYLCASSPPATGFSGNTIYFGEGSWLTVV.

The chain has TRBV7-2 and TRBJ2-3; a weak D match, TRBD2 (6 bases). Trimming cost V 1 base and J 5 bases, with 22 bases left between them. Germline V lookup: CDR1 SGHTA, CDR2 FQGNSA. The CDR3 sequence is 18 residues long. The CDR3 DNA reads TGTGCCAGCAGCTTAGGTGGGCGGGGTCAGGAACGCAGAGATACGCAGTATTTT. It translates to CASSLGGRGQERRDTQYF.

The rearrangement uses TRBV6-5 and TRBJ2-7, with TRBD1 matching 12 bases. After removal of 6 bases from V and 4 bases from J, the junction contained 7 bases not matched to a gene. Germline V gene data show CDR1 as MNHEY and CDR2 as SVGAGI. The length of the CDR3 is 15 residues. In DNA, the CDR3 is TGTGCCAGCAGCGAAAGGGACAGGGGGCCGTACGAGCAGTACTTC. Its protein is CASSERDRGPYEQYF.

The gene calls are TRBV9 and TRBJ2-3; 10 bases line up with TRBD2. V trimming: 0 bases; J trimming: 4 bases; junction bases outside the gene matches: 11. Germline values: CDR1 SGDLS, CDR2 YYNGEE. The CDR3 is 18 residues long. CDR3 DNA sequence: TGTGCCAGCAGCGTAGCTGCGAAACTAGCGGGAAACCCAGATACGCAGTATTTT. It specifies CASSVAAKLAGNPDTQYF. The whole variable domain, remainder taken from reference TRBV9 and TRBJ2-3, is DSGVTQTPKHLITATGQRVTLRCSPRSGDLSVYWYQQSLDQGLQFLIQYYNGEERAKGNILERFSAQQFPDLHSELNLSSLELGDSALYFCASSVAAKLAGNPDTQYFGPGTRLTVL.

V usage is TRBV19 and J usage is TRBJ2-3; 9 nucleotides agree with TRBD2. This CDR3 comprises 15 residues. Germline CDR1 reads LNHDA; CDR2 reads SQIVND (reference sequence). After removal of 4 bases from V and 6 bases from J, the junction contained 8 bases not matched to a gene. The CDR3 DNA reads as TGTGCCAGTAGTACTTTAGCGGGAGTAAAGGATACGCAGTATTTT. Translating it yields CASSTLAGVKDTQYF.

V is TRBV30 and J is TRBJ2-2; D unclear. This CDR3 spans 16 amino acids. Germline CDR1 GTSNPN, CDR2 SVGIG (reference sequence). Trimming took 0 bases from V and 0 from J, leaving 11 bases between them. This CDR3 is CAWSVLGFANTGELFF. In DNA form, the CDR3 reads TGTGCCTGGAGTGTACTCGGGTTCGCGAACACCGGGGAGCTGTTTTTT. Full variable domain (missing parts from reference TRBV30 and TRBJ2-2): SQTIHQWPATLVQPVGSPLSLECTVEGTSNPNLYWYRQAAGRGLQLLFYSVGIGQISSEVPQNLSASRPQDRQFILSSKKLLLSDSGFYLCAWSVLGFANTGELFFGEGSRLTVL.

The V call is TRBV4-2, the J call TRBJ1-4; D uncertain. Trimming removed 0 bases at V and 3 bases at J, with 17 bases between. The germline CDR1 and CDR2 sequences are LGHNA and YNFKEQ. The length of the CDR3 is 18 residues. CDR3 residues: CASSQDVVGAGANEKLFF. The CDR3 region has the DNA TGTGCCAGCAGCCAAGATGTGGTGGGAGCCGGGGCTAATGAAAAACTGTTTTTT.

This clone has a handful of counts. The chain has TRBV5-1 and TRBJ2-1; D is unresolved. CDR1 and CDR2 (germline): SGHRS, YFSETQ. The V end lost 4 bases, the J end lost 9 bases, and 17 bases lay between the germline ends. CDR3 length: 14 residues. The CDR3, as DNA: TGCGCCAGCAGCCGCCGAAACCGGTCCCCTGAGCAGTTCTTC. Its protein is CASSRRNRSPEQFF.

The DNA of the CDR3 is TGTGCCAGCAGCTTAATGGGGCTAGGGGGTACCAATGAGCAGTTCTTC. As protein: CASSLMGLGGTNEQFF. The chain uses TRBV7-3 and TRBJ2-1; tentatively, D is TRBD1 (6 bases). The CDR3 consists of 16 residues. Germline-derived CDR1 and CDR2 are SGHTA and FQGTGA. V was clipped by 1 base and J by 6 bases, with 16 bases between them.

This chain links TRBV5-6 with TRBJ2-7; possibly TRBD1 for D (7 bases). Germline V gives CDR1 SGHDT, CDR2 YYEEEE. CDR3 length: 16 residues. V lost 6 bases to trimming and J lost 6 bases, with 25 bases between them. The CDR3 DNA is TGTGCCAGCACCCTTTCCGGGACAGTTACGGGGGCCGAGCAGTACTTC. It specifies CASTLSGTVTGAEQYF. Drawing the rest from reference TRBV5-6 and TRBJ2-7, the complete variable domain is DAGVTQSPTHLIKTRGQQVTLRCSPKSGHDTVSWYQQALGQGPQFIFQYYEEEERQRGNFPDRFSGHQFPNYSSELNVNALLLGDSALYLCASTLSGTVTGAEQYFGPGTRLTVT.

In DNA, the CDR3 is TGTGCCAGCTCATCGGGTATGCCGAACTCTGGGGCCAACGTCCTGACTTTC. It is translated as CASSSGMPNSGANVLTF. This sequence joins TRBV18 and TRBJ2-6; no firm D call. V was cut by 5 bases and J by 0 bases, with 14 bases left in between. Germline assignment: CDR1 KGHSH and CDR2 LQKENI. There are 17 residues in the CDR3. Supplemented by reference TRBV18 and TRBJ2-6, the full variable domain reads NAGVMQNPRHLVRRRGQEARLRCSPMKGHSHVYWYRQLPEEGLKFMVYLQKENIIDESGMPKERFSAEFPKEGPSILRIQQVVRGDSAAYFCASSSGMPNSGANVLTFGAGSRLTVL.

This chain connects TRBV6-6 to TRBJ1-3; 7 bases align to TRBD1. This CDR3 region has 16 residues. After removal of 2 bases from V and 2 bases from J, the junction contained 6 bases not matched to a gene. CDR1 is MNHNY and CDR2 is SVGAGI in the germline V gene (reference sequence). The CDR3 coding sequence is TGTGCCAGCAGTTACGGGACAGACTTGGCTGGAAACACCATATATTTT. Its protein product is CASSYGTDLAGNTIYF.

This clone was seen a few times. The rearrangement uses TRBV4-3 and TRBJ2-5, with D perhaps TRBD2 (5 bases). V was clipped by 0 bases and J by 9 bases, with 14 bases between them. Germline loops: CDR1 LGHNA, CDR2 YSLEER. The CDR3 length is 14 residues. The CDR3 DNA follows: TGCGCCAGCAGCCAAGAGAGTCTCGGCGGGCCCCAGTACTTC. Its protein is CASSQESLGGPQYF.

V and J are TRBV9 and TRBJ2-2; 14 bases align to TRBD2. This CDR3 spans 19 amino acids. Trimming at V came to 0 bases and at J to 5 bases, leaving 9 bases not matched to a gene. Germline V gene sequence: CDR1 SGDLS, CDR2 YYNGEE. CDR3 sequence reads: CASSVAVPGLAGATGELFF. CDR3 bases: TGTGCCAGCAGCGTAGCGGTCCCGGGACTAGCGGGGGCGACCGGGGAGCTGTTTTTT.

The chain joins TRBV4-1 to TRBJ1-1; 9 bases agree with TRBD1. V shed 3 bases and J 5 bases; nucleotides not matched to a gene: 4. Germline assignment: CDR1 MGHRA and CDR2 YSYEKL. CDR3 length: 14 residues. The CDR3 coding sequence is TGCGCCAGCAGCCAGGTGGACAGGGGTACTGAAGCTTTCTTT. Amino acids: CASSQVDRGTEAFF.

CDR3: CSVEGQLRTEAFF. The CDR3 DNA reads as TGCAGCGTTGAGGGACAGTTAAGGACTGAAGCTTTCTTT. The rearrangement links TRBV29-1 to TRBJ1-1, with 7 bases lining up with TRBD1. The junction had 6 bases not matched to a gene; V was cut back by 3 bases and J by 5 bases. CDR1 is SQVTM, CDR2 ANQGSEA, per germline. The CDR3 runs 13 residues.

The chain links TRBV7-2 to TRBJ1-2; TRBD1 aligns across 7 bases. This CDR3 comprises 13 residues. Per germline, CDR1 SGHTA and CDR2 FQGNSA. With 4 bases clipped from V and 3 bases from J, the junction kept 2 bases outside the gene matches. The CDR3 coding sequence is TGTGCCAGCAGCTATGACAGGGACTATGGCTACACCTTC. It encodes CASSYDRDYGYTF.

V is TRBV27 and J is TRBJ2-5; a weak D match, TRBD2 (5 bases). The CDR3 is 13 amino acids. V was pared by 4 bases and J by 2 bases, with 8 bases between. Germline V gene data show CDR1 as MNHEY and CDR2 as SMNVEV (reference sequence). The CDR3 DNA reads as TGTGCCAGCAGTTCCGGACTGCAAGAGACCCAGTACTTC. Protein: CASSSGLQETQYF.

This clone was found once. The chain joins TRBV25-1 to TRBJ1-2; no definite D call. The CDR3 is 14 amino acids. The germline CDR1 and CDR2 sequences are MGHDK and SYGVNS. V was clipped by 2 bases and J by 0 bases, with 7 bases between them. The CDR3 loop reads CASSEGKANYGYTF. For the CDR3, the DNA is TGTGCCAGCAGTGAAGGCAAAGCTAACTATGGCTACACCTTC.